This T cell receptor (beta chain) comes out of a study of blood T cell repertoires in COVID-19. In the authors' methods: Nucleated cell number was recorded as an estimate derived from reference gene primer amplification. The method was immunoSEQ multiplex PCR; TCRdb's version includes in-frame clones alone and lacks a portion of them. The DNA was the basis for D and trimming; V, J and clone size are from that table. The sample lists some 330,000 clones, roughly 91% occurring once. This clone was observed at least ten times. There are 13 residues in the CDR3. The germline gives CDR1 LGHDT, CDR2 YNNKEL (reference sequence). V lost 3 bases, J lost 3 bases, and 8 bases lay in between.

This receptor was identified in a woman in her twenties or thirties with COVID-19, enrolled during active disease. The chain couples TRBV3-1 (or the pseudogene TRBV3-2) to TRBJ1-1; D ambiguous. Source material: peripheral blood. CDR3 protein: CASSQNADTEAFF. The CDR3 bases are TGTGCCAGCAGCCAGAATGCGGACACTGAAGCTTTCTTT.